The 25 T cell receptor beta chains below were found in one sample sequenced in a study of shared clonotypes between healthy human individuals. Here immunoSEQ multiplex PCR was the method, and the copy in TCRdb shows in-frame clones only, minus some. In the table there are some 2,000,000 clones, approximately 95% of which are singletons. The sequenced sample consisted of naive CD4+ T cells sorted from blood. Subset in this sample: CD45RA+ positively selected. The receptor source for this set is a man younger than 35 in good health.

V usage is TRBV25-1 and J usage is TRBJ1-2; D unclear. The germline V gene encodes CDR1 MGHDK and CDR2 SYGVNS. The CDR3 contains 13 residues. Deletions cut 2 bases from V and 6 bases from J, with 10 bases between. CDR3 in amino acids: CASSEEGRNGYTF. The CDR3 nucleotides are TGTGCCAGCAGTGAAGAAGGGAGAAATGGCTACACCTTC.

J is TRBJ1-2 and V is TRBV27, with D possibly being TRBD1 (6 bases). Per germline, CDR1 MNHEY and CDR2 SMNVEV (reference sequence). Trimming removed 0 bases from V and 8 bases from J, with 13 bases in between. This CDR3 region has 14 residues. The CDR3 is CASSLSTGTGGYTF. CDR3 nucleotide sequence: TGTGCCAGCAGTTTATCAACAGGGACGGGAGGCTACACCTTC.

The chain carries TRBV6-6 and TRBJ1-6; the D is unclear. This CDR3 is built from 16 residues. V was shortened by 7 bases and J by 0 bases, with 13 bases between the two germline ends. The germline V gene has CDR1 MNHNY and CDR2 SVGAGI (reference sequence). CDR3 sequence (DNA): TGTGCCAGCATCGTGGATGTGAGCTCCTATAATTCACCCCTCCACTTT. Translated: CASIVDVSSYNSPLHF.

V and J are TRBV4-1 and TRBJ2-7; 9 positions match TRBD1. After removal of 5 bases from V and 2 bases from J, the junction contained 7 bases not matched to a gene. CDR1 is MGHRA, CDR2 YSYEKL, per germline. CDR3 length equals 15 residues. CDR3 region: CASSKQGAGAYEQYF. In DNA form, the CDR3 reads TGCGCCAGCAGCAAACAGGGGGCAGGGGCCTACGAGCAGTACTTC.

Details on this clone: Other DNA sequences in the sample encode the same CDR3. V usage is TRBV2 and J usage is TRBJ1-2; D call uncertain. CDR3 length: 13 residues. Germline V gives CDR1 SNHLY, CDR2 FYNNEI. With 6 bases removed from V and 1 base from J, the gap between germline ends came to 9 bases. The CDR3 region is CASSPDINYGYTF. CDR3 nucleotides: TGTGCCAGCAGCCCCGACATTAACTATGGCTACACCTTC.

This rearrangement joins TRBV5-1 to TRBJ2-7; no firm D call. CDR1 SGHRS and CDR2 YFSETQ come from the germline V gene. V was cut by 4 bases and J by 2 bases, with 10 bases left in between. This CDR3 is 13 amino acids long. CDR3 coding DNA: TGCGCCAGCAGCGCAGACAATCCCTACGAGCAGTACTTC. Amino acid sequence: CASSADNPYEQYF.

This chain links TRBV6-5 with TRBJ2-3; D may be TRBD2 (6 bases). The V gene lost 5 bases and the J gene lost 6 bases, with 15 bases spanning the gap. Germline CDR1 MNHEY, CDR2 SVGAGI. The CDR3 covers 14 residues. The CDR3 nucleotides are TGTGCCAGCAGTCTACGGGACTTAGCGGATACGCAGTATTTT. Its protein product is CASSLRDLADTQYF.

The chain links TRBV5-1 to TRBJ2-2; 11 positions agree with TRBD1. The V segment lost 0 bases and the J segment 7 bases; nucleotides outside the gene matches: 8. CDR3 length equals 17 residues. The germline gives CDR1 SGHRS, CDR2 YFSETQ. CDR3 coding DNA: TGCGCCAGCAGCTTGGCCGGACAGGGGGCGTCAAACGGGGAGCTGTTTTTT. As protein: CASSLAGQGASNGELFF.

This chain joins TRBV6-6 and TRBJ1-1; 9 bases fit TRBD1. V dropped 5 bases and J dropped 4; count of bases not matched to a gene: 8. The CDR3 has 15 residues. CDR1 is MNHNY, CDR2 SVGAGI, per germline (reference sequence). In DNA, the CDR3 is TGTGCCAGCAGTAACAGGGGGCAGGGTCTCACTGAAGCTTTCTTT. This sequence encodes CASSNRGQGLTEAFF.

The V and J genes are TRBV10-1 and TRBJ2-1; no firm D call. V dropped 0 bases and J dropped 0 bases, with 9 bases sitting between them. This CDR3 contains 16 residues. CDR1 is WNHNN, CDR2 SYGVQD, per germline (reference sequence). The CDR3 bases are TGCGCCAGCAGTGAGTCGCAGGCCAACTCCTACAATGAGCAGTTCTTC. Translation gives CASSESQANSYNEQFF.

The rearrangement joins TRBV11-3 to TRBJ2-7; tentatively, D is TRBD2 (6 bases). The V end lost 1 base, the J end lost 2 bases, and 12 bases lay between the germline ends. Germline CDR1 and CDR2: SGHNT and YENEEA. The CDR3 is 15 residues long. This CDR3 is CASSLGLAIPYEQYF. The CDR3 nucleotides are TGTGCCAGCAGCTTAGGGCTAGCGATTCCCTACGAGCAGTACTTC.

As to this clone: Other DNA sequences in this specimen translate into the identical CDR3. The chain has TRBV5-4 and TRBJ2-3; unclear D gene. Germline lookup yields CDR1 SGHNT and CDR2 YYREEE (reference sequence). V shed 0 bases and J shed 0 bases, with 8 bases lying between them. The CDR3 runs 15 residues. The CDR3 reads CASSLEASSTDTQYF. CDR3 bases: TGTGCCAGCAGCTTGGAGGCGTCGAGCACAGATACGCAGTATTTT.

The rearrangement links TRBV9 to TRBJ2-5, with 7 bases that match TRBD1. CDR3 length equals 13 residues. The junction had 8 bases not matched to a gene; V was cut back by 9 bases and J by 3 bases. The germline V gene encodes CDR1 SGDLS and CDR2 YYNGEE. The CDR3 sequence: CANRSGTEETQYF. The CDR3 region has the DNA TGTGCCAACAGAAGTGGGACAGAAGAGACCCAGTACTTC. The full variable domain, with the rest looked up from reference TRBV9 and TRBJ2-5, is DSGVTQTPKHLITATGQRVTLRCSPRSGDLSVYWYQQSLDQGLQFLIQYYNGEERAKGNILERFSAQQFPDLHSELNLSSLELGDSALYFCANRSGTEETQYFGPGTRLLVL.

The chain links TRBV7-9 to TRBJ1-6, with TRBD1 as a possible D gene (6 bases). Trimming cost V 5 bases and J 12 bases, with 17 bases left between them. The CDR3 is 14 amino acids. The germline V gene has CDR1 SEHNR and CDR2 FQNEAQ (reference sequence). The CDR3 nucleotides are TGTGCCAGCAGCCTATCCGGCAGGGGAGGACCCCTCCACTTT. It translates to CASSLSGRGGPLHF. Supplemented by reference TRBV7-9 and TRBJ1-6, the full variable domain reads DTGVSQNPRHKITKRGQNVTFRCDPISEHNRLYWYRQTLGQGPEFLTYFQNEAQLEKSRLLSDRFSAERPKGSFSTLEIQRTEQGDSAMYLCASSLSGRGGPLHFGNGTRLTVT.

The J gene is TRBJ2-7, the V gene TRBV19; 11 nucleotides match TRBD1. CDR1 is LNHDA, CDR2 SQIVND, per germline (reference sequence). This CDR3 comprises 14 residues. V was pared by 4 bases and J by 5 bases, with 4 bases of the junction left unmatched. CDR3 region: CASSTRTGGDEQYF. The CDR3, as DNA: TGTGCCAGTAGTACCCGGACAGGGGGCGACGAGCAGTACTTC. Supplemented by reference TRBV19 and TRBJ2-7, the full variable domain reads DGGITQSPKYLFRKEGQNVTLSCEQNLNHDAMYWYRQDPGQGLRLIYYSQIVNDFQKGDIAEGYSVSREKKESFPLTVTSAQKNPTAFYLCASSTRTGGDEQYFGPGTRLTVT.

J is TRBJ2-7 and V is TRBV6-6, with D perhaps TRBD2 (6 bases). CDR3 length: 15 residues. With 1 base removed from V and 2 bases from J, the gap between germline ends came to 12 bases. Germline V gives CDR1 MNHNY, CDR2 SVGAGI (reference sequence). This CDR3 is CASSYWASVTYEQYF. CDR3 in DNA: TGTGCCAGCAGTTACTGGGCTAGCGTAACCTACGAGCAGTACTTC.

This clone was counted between two and nine times. The CDR3 bases are TGTGCCAGCTCACCAGGGCAGATTAGCAATCAGCCCCAGCATTTT. It specifies CASSPGQISNQPQHF. The chain joins TRBV18 to TRBJ1-5; no reliable D call. Germline lookup yields CDR1 KGHSH and CDR2 LQKENI. V lost 2 bases, J lost 0 bases, and 8 bases lay in between. The CDR3 has 15 residues.

The J gene is TRBJ2-1, the V gene TRBV29-1; possible D gene TRBD1, 5 bases. CDR3 size: 13 residues. From germline, CDR1 is SQVTM and CDR2 ANQGSEA. V was cut by 8 bases and J by 6 bases, with 17 bases left in between. This CDR3 reads CSLYRRNGNEQFF. The CDR3 DNA is TGCAGCCTCTACAGGAGAAACGGCAATGAGCAGTTCTTC.

As to this clone: In the same sample, other DNA sequences code for this CDR3. The gene calls are TRBV27 and TRBJ2-7; 7 nucleotides align to TRBD2. This CDR3 has 15 amino acids. Germline V CDR1 and CDR2: MNHEY, SMNVEV (reference sequence). Trimming cost V 0 bases and J 1 base; bases outside gene matches: 3. In DNA, the CDR3 is TGTGCCAGCAGTTTATCTCGCGGGAGTTCCTACGAGCAGTACTTC. Amino acids: CASSLSRGSSYEQYF.

The chain recombines TRBV19 with TRBJ1-2; unclear D gene. Germline CDR1 and CDR2: LNHDA and SQIVND (reference sequence). The CDR3 is 12 amino acids. V was shortened by 8 bases and J by 4 bases, with 11 bases between the two germline ends. The CDR3 protein is CASGGTAYGYTF. The DNA of the CDR3 is TGTGCCAGTGGCGGCACCGCCTATGGCTACACCTTC.

The chain employs TRBV5-6 and TRBJ2-3, with TRBD1 identical over 9 bases. The length of the CDR3 is 15 residues. Germline V CDR1 and CDR2: SGHDT, YYEEEE. The V and J ends lost 4 bases and 4 bases, in that order; junction bases with no gene match: 7. The DNA for the CDR3 is TGTGCCAGCAGCCCGCCGGGACAGGGCGCAGATACGCAGTATTTT. Its translation is CASSPPGQGADTQYF.

A single count supports this clone. This specimen includes other DNA sequences encoding the same CDR3. The V gene is TRBV18, the J gene TRBJ2-7, with TRBD2 matching over 7 bases. J was trimmed by 0 bases and V by 0 bases; bases with no gene match: 2. The CDR3 sequence is 15 residues long. Germline values: CDR1 KGHSH, CDR2 LQKENI. In DNA, the CDR3 is TGTGCCAGCTCACCACCTGCGGGAGCCTCCTACGAGCAGTACTTC. Translation: CASSPPAGASYEQYF.

The V call is TRBV30, the J call TRBJ1-5; 9 nucleotides match TRBD1. Germline V CDR1 and CDR2: GTSNPN, SVGIG (reference sequence). The junction had 6 bases not matched to a gene; V was cut back by 5 bases and J by 4 bases. This CDR3 is built from 14 residues. This CDR3 is CAWGRTGVNQPQHF. CDR3 nucleotide sequence: TGTGCCTGGGGAAGGACAGGGGTAAATCAGCCCCAGCATTTT.

This rearrangement joins TRBV5-6 to TRBJ2-7; no definite D call. Germline V CDR1 and CDR2: SGHDT, YYEEEE. Trimming shortened V by 0 bases and J by 12 bases, and 7 bases separated the two germline ends. The CDR3 loop spans 10 amino acids. The CDR3 spells CASSLESTYF. CDR3 nucleotides: TGTGCCAGCAGCTTGGAAAGTACGTACTTC.

The chain is built from TRBV5-1 and TRBJ1-2; weak D call: TRBD1 (6 bases). The CDR3 has 15 amino acids. The V end was cut by 0 bases, the J end by 5 bases, with 14 bases between. Germline lookup yields CDR1 SGHRS and CDR2 YFSETQ. CDR3 amino acids: CASSLEGEREYGYTF. For the CDR3, the DNA is TGCGCCAGCAGCTTGGAGGGGGAAAGGGAGTATGGCTACACCTTC.